These 22 T cell receptor beta chains share one sample of origin, sequenced in a study of identifying expanded T cells in peripheral blood (dated by TCRdb to the late 2010s). Libraries were prepared through the immunoSEQ multiplex PCR assay. TCRdb's version of the immuneACCESS table is confined to in-frame rearrangements and falls short of the full clone set. An unresolved V gene accounts for under half of the shortfall where checked; the remainder is of unknown origin. The sample records some 120,000 clones, approximately 84% of which are singletons. The ten largest account for less than 4% of the sample. Sequencing used blood. Receptor source: a person aged 18 to 70 in good health.

The chain recombines TRBV15 with TRBJ2-2; no definite D call. The CDR3 loop spans 14 amino acids. The V end was cut by 5 bases, the J end by 0 bases, with 7 bases between. Germline lookup yields CDR1 LNHNV and CDR2 YYDKDF (reference sequence). The CDR3 region has the DNA TGTGCCACCAGCCCGGACCCGAACACCGGGGAGCTGTTTTTT. This sequence encodes CATSPDPNTGELFF.

The chain uses TRBV2 and TRBJ2-5; D possibly corresponds to TRBD2 (6 bases). V was trimmed by 4 bases and J by 5 bases, leaving 17 bases between them. Germline values: CDR1 SNHLY, CDR2 FYNNEI. This CDR3 has 15 amino acids. The DNA of the CDR3 is TGTGCCAGCAGTGGGTTTGGGGGGATGGGGGAGACCCAGTACTTC. Translated, it gives CASSGFGGMGETQYF.

In its sample, this clone was seen a few times. V and J are TRBV11-3 and TRBJ1-1; D not resolved. The CDR3 has 12 amino acids. V was cut by 6 bases and J by 2 bases, with 7 bases left in between. CDR1 and CDR2 (germline): SGHNT, YENEEA. This chain's CDR3 is CASRGANTEAFF. Here the CDR3 DNA reads TGTGCCAGCAGGGGAGCCAACACTGAAGCTTTCTTT. Combining the CDR3 with reference TRBV11-3 and TRBJ1-1 gives the whole variable domain EAGVVQSPRYKIIEKKQPVAFWCNPISGHNTLYWYLQNLGQGPELLIRYENEEAVDDSQLPKDRFSAERLKGVDSTLKIQPAELGDSAVYLCASRGANTEAFFGQGTRLTVV.

The rearrangement uses TRBV7-9 and TRBJ1-4; 7 bases fit TRBD1. Germline assignment: CDR1 SEHNR and CDR2 FQNEAQ (reference sequence). The V gene end was trimmed by 2 bases and the J gene end by 5 bases; junction bases not matched to a gene: 8. The CDR3 is 16 residues long. As DNA, the CDR3 is TGTGCCAGCAGCTTACGAGGGGACAGAATAAATGAAAAACTGTTTTTT. Encoded protein: CASSLRGDRINEKLFF.

The chain combines TRBV13 with TRBJ1-2; 8 nucleotides agree with TRBD1. The CDR3 is 15 amino acids. Germline CDR1 and CDR2: PRHDT and FYEKMQ (reference sequence). V shed 3 bases, J shed 7 bases, and the junction held 10 bases outside the gene matches. CDR3 nucleotide sequence: TGTGCCAGCAGCTTCCAACAGGGGGGATATGGTGGCTACACCTTC. Amino acids: CASSFQQGGYGGYTF.

The V gene is TRBV27, the J gene TRBJ2-7; 10 nucleotides agree with TRBD2. CDR1 is MNHEY, CDR2 SMNVEV, per germline (reference sequence). After removal of 7 bases from V and 1 base from J, the junction contained 13 bases not matched to a gene. This CDR3 contains 17 residues. CDR3 nucleotide sequence: TGTGCCAGCATAGGACCGACTAGCGGGCCTTATTCCTACGAGCAGTACTTC. Translated, it gives CASIGPTSGPYSYEQYF.

This chain uses TRBV7-2 with TRBJ1-1; D gene uncertain. The CDR3 consists of 14 residues. Trimming left V 5 bases short and J 2 bases short, with 12 bases between. The germline V gene has CDR1 SGHTA and CDR2 FQGNSA. DNA of the CDR3: TGTGCCAGCAGCCCCTCTGGAGTTAACACTGAAGCTTTCTTT. Its protein product is CASSPSGVNTEAFF.

This clone was seen only once. The V gene is TRBV6-1, the J gene TRBJ2-7, with 12 positions matching TRBD2. The germline V gene encodes CDR1 MNHNS and CDR2 SASEGT. Losses at the gene ends were 0 bases for V and 4 bases for J; bases not matched to a gene: 4. CDR3 length: 16 residues. This CDR3 is CASSEAPSGGAYEQYF. The CDR3, as DNA: TGTGCCAGCAGTGAAGCACCTAGCGGGGGGGCGTACGAGCAGTACTTC.

CDR3 loop: CASSQEGASLLVAKNIQYF. The CDR3 nucleotides are TGCGCCAGCAGCCAAGAGGGGGCCAGTCTTTTGGTGGCCAAAAACATTCAGTACTTC. The V call is TRBV4-1, the J call TRBJ2-4, with TRBD1 as a possible D gene (6 bases). V was cut by 0 bases and J by 1 base, with 19 bases left in between. CDR3 length: 19 amino acids. CDR1 MGHRA and CDR2 YSYEKL come from the germline V gene.

J is TRBJ1-2 and V is TRBV5-1; 9 nucleotides line up with TRBD1. Germline-derived CDR1 and CDR2 are SGHRS and YFSETQ. Trimming cost V 4 bases and J 6 bases; bases outside gene matches: 19. The length of the CDR3 is 18 residues. CDR3 DNA: TGCGCCAGCAGCGTCCCTGGACAGGGGAAGGTCACGAGTAATGGCTACACCTTC. As protein: CASSVPGQGKVTSNGYTF.

The rearrangement uses TRBV6-5 and TRBJ1-1; tentative D call: TRBD1 (6 bases). V lost 8 bases, J lost 2 bases, and 18 bases lay in between. The germline gives CDR1 MNHEY, CDR2 SVGAGI. The CDR3 covers 15 residues. The CDR3, as DNA: TGTGCCAGCCACAGGGACACCGCCCCCAACACTGAAGCTTTCTTT. Translated: CASHRDTAPNTEAFF.

The chain is built from TRBV6-1 and TRBJ2-2; D not certain. V lost 8 bases to trimming and J lost 1 base, with 8 bases between them. The CDR3 runs to 13 residues. Germline V gene sequence: CDR1 MNHNS, CDR2 SASEGT. The CDR3 DNA reads as TGTGCCAGCGGGCAGCTGAACACCGGGGAGCTGTTTTTT. Translation gives CASGQLNTGELFF.

The chain recombines TRBV7-7 with TRBJ2-3; 11 nucleotides agree with TRBD1. Trimming at V came to 4 bases and at J to 3 bases, leaving 3 bases not matched to a gene. The germline gives CDR1 SSHAT, CDR2 FNYEAQ (reference sequence). The CDR3 covers 15 residues. CDR3 sequence reads: CASSSGQGATDTQYF. CDR3 sequence (DNA): TGTGCCAGCAGCTCTGGACAGGGGGCAACAGATACGCAGTATTTT. Filled out from reference TRBV7-7 and TRBJ2-3, the complete variable domain reads GAGVSQSPRYKVTKRGQDVTLRCDPISSHATLYWYQQALGQGPEFLTYFNYEAQPDKSGLPSDRFSAERPEGSISTLTIQRTEQRDSAMYRCASSSGQGATDTQYFGPGTRLTVL.

The gene calls are TRBV4-1 and TRBJ1-2; D is unresolved. Per germline, CDR1 MGHRA and CDR2 YSYEKL. Trimming removed 0 bases at V and 3 bases at J, with 8 bases between. The CDR3 runs 14 residues. The CDR3 is CASSQDVRYYGYTF. CDR3 nucleotide sequence: TGCGCCAGCAGCCAAGACGTCAGGTACTATGGCTACACCTTC.

This clone was detected once. The J gene is TRBJ2-2, the V gene TRBV5-1; either TRBD1 or TRBD2 may supply D (5 bases each). The CDR3 has 17 amino acids. V dropped 0 bases and J dropped 4 bases, with 16 bases sitting between them. Per germline, CDR1 SGHRS and CDR2 YFSETQ. The CDR3 sequence: CASSLAQGPDGTGELFF. The CDR3 region has the DNA TGCGCCAGCAGCTTGGCCCAGGGACCCGATGGCACCGGGGAGCTGTTTTTT.

This clone was found once. V is TRBV29-1 and J is TRBJ2-3, with 10 bases lining up with TRBD1. From germline, CDR1 is SQVTM and CDR2 ANQGSEA. This CDR3 spans 17 amino acids. Trimming at V came to 8 bases and at J to 1 base, leaving 15 bases not matched to a gene. The chain's CDR3 is CSFIKGQGIEGTDTQYF. CDR3 sequence (DNA): TGCAGCTTTATTAAGGGACAGGGGATCGAAGGCACAGATACGCAGTATTTT.

CDR3 bases: TGTGCCACCTCGGGACAGGGCGATAATTCACCCCTCCACTTT. It is translated as CATSGQGDNSPLHF. The rearrangement joins TRBV19 to TRBJ1-6; TRBD1 aligns across 9 bases. With V trimmed by 10 bases and J by 5 bases, 6 bases remained unmatched. Germline values: CDR1 LNHDA, CDR2 SQIVND (reference sequence). The CDR3 spans 14 residues.

The chain links TRBV6-5 to TRBJ1-2; no reliable D call. The CDR3 has 15 residues. Germline-derived CDR1 and CDR2 are MNHEY and SVGAGI. Between the trimmed V and J ends, which lost 0 bases and 8 bases, there was a span of 16 bases. The DNA for the CDR3 is TGTGCCAGCAGTTACTCGCGGGGAGGTACGGAGGGCTACACCTTC. Translating gives CASSYSRGGTEGYTF.

This rearrangement joins TRBV6-6 to TRBJ2-5, with D perhaps assigned TRBD1 or TRBD2 (7 bases each). Trimming stripped 6 bases from V and 3 bases from J, with 14 bases between. The CDR3 is 14 residues long. Germline CDR1 reads MNHNY; CDR2 reads SVGAGI (reference sequence). This chain's CDR3 is CASSQGGVKETQYF. As DNA, the CDR3 is TGTGCCAGCAGCCAGGGGGGGGTTAAAGAGACCCAGTACTTC.

The chain carries TRBV14 and TRBJ2-7, with D possibly matching TRBD1 (5 bases). The CDR3 runs to 15 residues. Trimming cost V 6 bases and J 0 bases, with 15 bases left between them. CDR1 SGHDN and CDR2 FVKESK come from the germline V gene. This CDR3 is CASRPFLDSSYEQYF. CDR3 sequence (DNA): TGTGCCAGCAGACCTTTTCTAGACAGCTCCTACGAGCAGTACTTC.

V is TRBV5-6 and J is TRBJ2-1; no clear D. The germline V gene encodes CDR1 SGHDT and CDR2 YYEEEE. Trimming left V 2 bases short and J 1 base short, with 10 bases between. The CDR3 has 15 residues. In DNA form, the CDR3 reads TGTGCCAGCAGCTTTCGGGTAGGGTCCTACAATGAGCAGTTCTTC. Its protein is CASSFRVGSYNEQFF.

The rearrangement uses TRBV12-5 and TRBJ2-3; D is unclear. The V gene's germline CDR1 is LGHNT and CDR2 FRNRAP. Trimming took off 4 bases at V and 1 base at J, with 12 bases between the two ends. The CDR3 consists of 15 residues. The CDR3 sequence: CASGSGERGTDTQYF. CDR3 in DNA: TGTGCTAGTGGTTCGGGTGAGCGAGGCACAGATACGCAGTATTTT. Full variable domain (outside the CDR3, taken from reference TRBV12-5 and TRBJ2-3): DARVTQTPRHKVTEMGQEVTMRCQPILGHNTVFWYRQTMMQGLELLAYFRNRAPLDDSGMPKDRFSAEMPDATLATLKIQPSEPRDSAVYFCASGSGERGTDTQYFGPGTRLTVL.